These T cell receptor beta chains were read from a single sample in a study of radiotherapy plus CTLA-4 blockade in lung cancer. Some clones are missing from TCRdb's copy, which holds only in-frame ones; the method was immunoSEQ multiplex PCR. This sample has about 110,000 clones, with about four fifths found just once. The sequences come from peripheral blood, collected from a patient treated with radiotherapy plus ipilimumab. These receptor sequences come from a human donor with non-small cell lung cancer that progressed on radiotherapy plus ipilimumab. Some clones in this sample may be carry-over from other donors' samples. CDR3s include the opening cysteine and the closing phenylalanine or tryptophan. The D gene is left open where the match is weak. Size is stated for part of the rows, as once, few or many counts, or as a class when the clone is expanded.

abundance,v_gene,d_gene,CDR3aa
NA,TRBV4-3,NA,CASSQDPRGQETQYF
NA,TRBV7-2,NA,CASSAGYSSYEQYF
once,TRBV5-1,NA,CASSLAQGRVNTEAFF
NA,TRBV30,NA,CAWSVGAGWGTDTQYF
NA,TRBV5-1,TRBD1,CASSLTPPGQVNEKLFF
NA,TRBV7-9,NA,CASSFQGNTIYF
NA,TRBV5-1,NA,CASSFLDSLSHTQYF
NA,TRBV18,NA,CASSLGEHYGYTF
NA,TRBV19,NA,CASSIFRDLNTEAFF
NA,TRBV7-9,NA,CASSRDPGRETGVIEAFF
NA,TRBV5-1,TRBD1,CASSLDQGVGYTF
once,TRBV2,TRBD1,CASRDRVALNTEAFF
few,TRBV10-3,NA,CAISEVGALRDSNQPQHF
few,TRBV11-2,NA,CASSLMAGSRYGYTF
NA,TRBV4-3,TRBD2,CASRTGLAGTDTQYF
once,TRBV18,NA,CASSLTMEAGIDTQYF
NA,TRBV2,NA,CASSPSPVSGNTIYF
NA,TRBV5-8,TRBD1,CASSLGGTAENSPLHF
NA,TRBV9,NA,CASSVDPMNTGELFF
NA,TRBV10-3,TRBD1,CAISAITGENYGYTF
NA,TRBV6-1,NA,CASRPDGSNSPLHF
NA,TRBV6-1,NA,CASSQMTLSYEQYF
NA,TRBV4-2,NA,CASSERPSNTEAFF
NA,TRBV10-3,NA,CAISHRASSYEQYF
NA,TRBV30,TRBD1,CAWRGTGSGELFF
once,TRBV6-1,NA,CASRPASTYEQYF
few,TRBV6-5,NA,CASSPWKGLGEQYF
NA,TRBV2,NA,CASSRGIYYEQYF
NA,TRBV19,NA,CASSPRQDYEQYF
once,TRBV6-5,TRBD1,CASSYADRETGELFF
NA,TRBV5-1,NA,CASSFRDTQYF
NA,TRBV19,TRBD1,CASRKQGQHSNSPLHF
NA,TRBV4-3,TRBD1,CASSQQRTGNYGYTF
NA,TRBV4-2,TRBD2,CASSGRLAGLEYNEQFF
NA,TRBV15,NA,CATSWGVGQPQHF
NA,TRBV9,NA,CASSVTATSDYGYTF
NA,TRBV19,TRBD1,CASSLGQGSEQYF
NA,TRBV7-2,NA,CASSLTRVQNTEAFF
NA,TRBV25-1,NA,CASSRGGRARDEQFF
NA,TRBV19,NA,CASSTSSYETQYF
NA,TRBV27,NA,CASSLSYGTPYNEQFF
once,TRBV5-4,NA,CASSLGGNPVKETQYF
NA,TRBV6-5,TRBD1,CASSNRGESYEQYF